Reported below is one T cell receptor beta chain. This sample is drawn from a study of sequential checkpoint blockade in melanoma. Study in general: Randomization was 1:1 between first-line nivolumab→ipilimumab and ipilimumab→nivolumab. After both sequences, patients received maintenance nivolumab.

Sequenced by immunoSEQ multiplex PCR; TCRdb stores in-frame clones only, minus some. The repertoire includes around 10,000 clones, 73% of them detected once, and around 33% sits in the top ten. This CDR3 region has 18 residues. Germline loops: CDR1 MGHDK, CDR2 SYGVNS. Trimming removed 2 bases from V and 9 bases from J; junction bases left unmatched: 13. Treatment specified: randomized to nivolumab then ipilimumab (arm A) or the reverse (arm B). This rearrangement joins TRBV25-1 to TRBJ2-1, with 13 positions matching TRBD2. This material consisted of CD8+ T cells sorted from blood (inferred from file names), taken from a patient given nivolumab and ipilimumab in sequence. This clonotype originated in a human donor with melanoma. The CDR3 reads CASSERSLMGLAGREQFF. In nucleotides, the CDR3 is TGTGCCAGCAGTGAAAGGTCTCTAATGGGACTAGCGGGACGTGAGCAGTTCTTC.